This T cell receptor (beta chain) was identified in a study of T-cell reconstitution after alpha-beta-depleted transplantation in children (TCRdb year 2016). Regarding the complete study: T-cell immune reconstitution after TCRalphabeta/CD19-depleted allogeneic hematopoietic cell transplantation in children was quantitatively tracked in the study by means of TCR repertoire profiling.

Reading the label with the study, this specimen's treatment or condition is: allogeneic hematopoietic cell transplantation with graft depleted of TCRalphabeta T cells and CD19 B cells. The children who served as transplant recipients had been given grafts of TCRalphabeta/CD19-depleted allogeneic hematopoietic cells. Study-level results and caveats: Hyperexpanded clone frequencies declined over subsequent months; after one year, T-cell counts and TCRbeta diversity were mostly attributed to newly produced T cells. The apparently early recovery of alphabetaT-cell counts about two months after transplant reportedly depended on only several hundred rapidly expanded clones that came from non-depleted graft cells. In some patients, high TCRbeta diversity at day 60 was attributed to recipient T cells and intrathymic progenitors that had survived conditioning.

The protocol used for the library was PCR. Instrument on record: Illumina HiSeq 2500. To normalize quantification of the TCRbeta repertoire, the TCR libraries were built with molecular barcoding that relied on unique molecular identifiers. The raw public reads went through TCRdb reprocessing: fastp at Q25, MiXCR clone calling, in-frame beta chains kept. Rows with a matching CDR3 protein are joined into one entry that keeps the most common DNA and genes. The sample has about 500,000 distinct CDR3 sequences on record, over 10% of them singletons. The ten most abundant clones make up 13% to 15% of the sample. There are many counts of this clonotype. Its recognized antigen is unknown. Base qualities are not recorded, but no much larger clone differs from it by a single base. Measured from the cysteine to the phenylalanine, the CDR3 is 14 residues long. The kept DNA is CDR3 alone, 42 bases in frame from the first base. V has 6 bases trimmed and J has 7 bases trimmed; junction bases matching no gene number 6.

The sequencing used PBMCs, mostly from graft donor cells, collected 180 days after TCRalphabeta/CD19-depleted stem cell transplant. This TCR was sampled from a female patient aged 2-9 years who had a stem cell transplant for aplastic anemia, so the T cells may come from the graft donor. The rearranged chain carries TRBV12-3 or TRBV12-4 and TRBJ2-1; 10 of the junction bases match TRBD2. The nucleotide sequence is given as TGTGCCAGCAGGGGGCTAGCGGGAGTAAATGAGCAGTTCTTC. Its protein product is CASRGLAGVNEQFF.